This entry describes one TCR beta chain. As yet, its antigen is unknown. The data were produced by immunoSEQ multiplex PCR, yet TCRdb's version contains in-frame clones alone and is incomplete. Seen here are 1,400,000 or so clones, around 98.5% observed once, and the top ten hold under 0.45%. This sample was included in a study of shared clonotypes between healthy human individuals. Whole-study findings and limits: Inspection by rarefaction showed sorted-subset sequencing to be incomplete despite large depth.

The trim removed 3 bases at V and 2 bases at J, leaving 2 bases unmatched. The CDR3 has 15 residues. Germline CDR1 and CDR2: SGHRS and YFSETQ. Sequencing was carried out using naive CD4+ T cells sorted from blood. Described subset: CD45RA+ positively selected. The chain combines TRBV5-1 with TRBJ2-6; 7 bases map to TRBD1. The TCR comes from a man under 40 in good health. In DNA, the CDR3 is TGCGCCAGCAGCTCGACAGGGACTGGGGCCAACGTCCTGACTTTC. Its protein product is CASSSTGTGANVLTF.